Listed here are 7 T cell receptor beta chains from one sample, sequenced in a study of post-analysis software for immune sequencing data. Study outcomes and limitations: When patients were compared with controls, roughly five TRBV segments were more frequent, TRBV5-6, TRBV5-1 and TRBV20-1 among them.

Their target antigens are unknown. Every TCR beta cDNA library bore unique molecular identifiers. TCRdb fed the PCR reads into MiXCR, producing one record per CDR3 protein. The table includes fewer than 850,000 distinct CDR3 sequences, less than 35% detected once. The source material was blood. The source of these receptors is a girl aged 5-17 years with multiple sclerosis.

The V call is TRBV28, the J call TRBJ2-7; TRBD1 aligns across 10 bases. The end of the DNA is better explained by TRBJ2-4, so the J call may be wrong. The CDR3 contains 15 residues. Per germline, CDR1 MDHEN and CDR2 SYDVKM. In DNA form, the CDR3 reads TGTGCCAGCAGTTTAGTGGGGACAGGGGTGAACATTCAGTACTTC. This translates into CASSLVGTGVNIQYF.

V and J are TRBV19 and TRBJ1-4; possible D gene TRBD1, 5 bases. V was cut by 9 bases and J by 8 bases, with 16 bases left in between. The CDR3 runs to 13 residues. Germline V CDR1 and CDR2: LNHDA, SQIVND (reference sequence). The CDR3 loop is CASESQGWEKLFF. CDR3 coding DNA: TGTGCCAGCGAGAGCCAGGGATGGGAAAAACTGTTTTTT. The variable domain in full, with the rest retrieved from reference TRBV19 and TRBJ1-4, is DGGITQSPKYLFRKEGQNVTLSCEQNLNHDAMYWYRQDPGQGLRLIYYSQIVNDFQKGDIAEGYSVSREKKESFPLTVTSAQKNPTAFYLCASESQGWEKLFFGSGTQLSVL.

This sequence joins TRBV5-1 and TRBJ2-5; 7 bases map to TRBD2. The germline V gene has CDR1 SGHRS and CDR2 YFSETQ. This CDR3 spans 15 amino acids. The V gene end was trimmed by 0 bases and the J gene end by 11 bases; junction bases not matched to a gene: 13. The CDR3 loop reads CASSLEAGLFDEQYF. Written as DNA, the CDR3 is TGCGCCAGCAGCTTGGAAGCGGGACTCTTCGATGAGCAGTACTTC.

This clonotype has a handful of counts. This chain joins TRBV5-1 and TRBJ2-7; D is unclear. The germline V and J ends were trimmed by 0 bases and 6 bases, with 16 bases remaining between them. Germline CDR1 SGHRS, CDR2 YFSETQ. The CDR3 contains 15 residues. CDR3 region: CASSLDDRWTVEQYF. The CDR3 nucleotides are TGCGCCAGCAGCTTGGATGATCGGTGGACGGTCGAGCAGTACTTC. The whole variable domain, filled in from reference TRBV5-1 and TRBJ2-7, reads KAGVTQTPRYLIKTRGQQVTLSCSPISGHRSVSWYQQTPGQGLQFLFEYFSETQRNKGNFPGRFSGRQFSNSRSEMNVSTLELGDSALYLCASSLDDRWTVEQYFGPGTRLTVT.

The chain carries TRBV7-9 and TRBJ1-4, with 7 bases lining up with TRBD1. Germline-derived CDR1 and CDR2 are SEHNR and FQNEAQ (reference sequence). V dropped 6 bases and J dropped 7; count of bases not matched to a gene: 8. This CDR3 comprises 14 residues. CDR3 sequence (DNA): TGTGCCAGCAGTCCGGACAGGTGGAGTGAAAAACTGTTTTTT. As protein: CASSPDRWSEKLFF.

The rearrangement links TRBV9 to TRBJ1-2; no reliable D call. With 3 bases removed from V and 7 bases from J, the gap between germline ends came to 4 bases. This CDR3 is 10 amino acids long. CDR1 is SGDLS, CDR2 YYNGEE, per germline. The CDR3 sequence: CASSGVGYTF. In DNA form, the CDR3 reads TGTGCCAGCAGCGGGGTTGGCTACACCTTC.

V and J are TRBV5-1 and TRBJ2-1; 14 bases fit TRBD2. From germline, CDR1 is SGHRS and CDR2 YFSETQ. CDR3 length: 15 amino acids. Trimming cost V 4 bases and J 6 bases; bases outside gene matches: 3. The CDR3 reads CASSIGLAGGNEQFF. For the CDR3, the DNA is TGCGCCAGCAGCATCGGACTAGCGGGAGGCAATGAGCAGTTCTTC.